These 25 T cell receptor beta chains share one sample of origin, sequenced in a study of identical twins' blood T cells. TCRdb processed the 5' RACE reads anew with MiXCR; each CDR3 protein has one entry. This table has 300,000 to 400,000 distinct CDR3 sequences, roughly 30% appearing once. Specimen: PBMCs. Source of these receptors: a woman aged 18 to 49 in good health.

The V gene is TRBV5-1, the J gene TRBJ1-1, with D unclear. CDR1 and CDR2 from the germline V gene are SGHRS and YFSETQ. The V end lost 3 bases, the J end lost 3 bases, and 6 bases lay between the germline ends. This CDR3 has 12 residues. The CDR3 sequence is CASSSSDTEAFF. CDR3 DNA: TGCGCCAGCAGCTCCAGTGACACTGAAGCTTTCTTT.

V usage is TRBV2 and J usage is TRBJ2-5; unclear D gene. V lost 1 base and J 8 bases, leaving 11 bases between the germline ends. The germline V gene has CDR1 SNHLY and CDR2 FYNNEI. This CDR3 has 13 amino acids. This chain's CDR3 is CASSEGFGETQYF. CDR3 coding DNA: TGTGCCAGCAGTGAAGGATTCGGCGAAACCCAGTACTTC. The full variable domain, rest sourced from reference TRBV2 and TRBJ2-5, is EPEVTQTPSHQVTQMGQEVILRCVPISNHLYFYWYRQILGQKVEFLVSFYNNEISEKSEIFDDQFSVERPDGSNFTLKIRSTKLEDSAMYFCASSEGFGETQYFGPGTRLLVL.

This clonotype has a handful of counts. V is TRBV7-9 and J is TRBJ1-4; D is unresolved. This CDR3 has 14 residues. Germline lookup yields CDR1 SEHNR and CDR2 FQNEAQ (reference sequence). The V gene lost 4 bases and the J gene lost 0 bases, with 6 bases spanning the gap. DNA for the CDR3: TGTGCCAGCAGCTCGGCCACAACTAATGAAAAACTGTTTTTT. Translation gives CASSSATTNEKLFF.

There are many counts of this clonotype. DNA of the CDR3: TGCAGTGCACAGACCGAGGGTGAAAAACTGTTTTTT. Translated, it gives CSAQTEGEKLFF. The chain recombines TRBV20-1 with TRBJ1-4; D ambiguous. This CDR3 is 12 amino acids long. CDR1 is DFQATT and CDR2 is SNEGSKA in the germline V gene (reference sequence). V was shortened by 6 bases and J by 7 bases, with 12 bases between the two germline ends.

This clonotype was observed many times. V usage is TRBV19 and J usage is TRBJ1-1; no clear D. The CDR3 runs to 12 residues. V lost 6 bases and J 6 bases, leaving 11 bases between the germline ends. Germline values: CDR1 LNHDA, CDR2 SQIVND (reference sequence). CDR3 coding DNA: TGTGCCAGTAGGGGCAGGCTGGCTGAAGCTTTCTTT. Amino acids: CASRGRLAEAFF.

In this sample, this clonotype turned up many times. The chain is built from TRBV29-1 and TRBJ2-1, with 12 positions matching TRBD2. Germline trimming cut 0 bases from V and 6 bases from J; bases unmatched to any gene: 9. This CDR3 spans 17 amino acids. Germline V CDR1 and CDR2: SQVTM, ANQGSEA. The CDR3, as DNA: TGCAGCGTTGAAGAGCCCTCTCTAGCGGGAGGGGGCAATGAGCAGTTCTTC. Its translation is CSVEEPSLAGGGNEQFF.

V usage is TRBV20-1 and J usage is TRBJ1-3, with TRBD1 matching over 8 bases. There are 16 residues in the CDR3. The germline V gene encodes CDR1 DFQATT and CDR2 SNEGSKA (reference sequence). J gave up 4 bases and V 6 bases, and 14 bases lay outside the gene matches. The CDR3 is CSAPGQGSLSGNTIYF. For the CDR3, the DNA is TGCAGTGCACCCGGACAGGGAAGTTTAAGCGGAAACACCATATATTTT.

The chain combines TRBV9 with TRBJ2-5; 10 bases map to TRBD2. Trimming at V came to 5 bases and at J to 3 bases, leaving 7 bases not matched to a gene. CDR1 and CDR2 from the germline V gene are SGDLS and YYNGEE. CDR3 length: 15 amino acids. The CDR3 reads CASSILAGVKETQYF. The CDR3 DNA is TGTGCCAGCAGTATCCTAGCGGGAGTAAAAGAGACCCAGTACTTC.

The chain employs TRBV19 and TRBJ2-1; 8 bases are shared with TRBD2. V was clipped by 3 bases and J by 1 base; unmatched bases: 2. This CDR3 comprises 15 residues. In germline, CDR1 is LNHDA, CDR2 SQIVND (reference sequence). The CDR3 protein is CASSISGSSYNEQFF. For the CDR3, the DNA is TGTGCCAGTAGTATCAGCGGGAGTTCCTACAATGAGCAGTTCTTC.

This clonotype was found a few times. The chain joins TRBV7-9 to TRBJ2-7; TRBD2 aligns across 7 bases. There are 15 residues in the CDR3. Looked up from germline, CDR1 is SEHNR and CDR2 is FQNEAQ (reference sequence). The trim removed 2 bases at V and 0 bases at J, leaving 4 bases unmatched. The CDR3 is CASSLLGGSSYEQYF. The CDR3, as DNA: TGTGCCAGCAGCTTACTCGGCGGGAGCTCCTACGAGCAGTACTTC.

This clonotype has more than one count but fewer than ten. The CDR3 here is CSVASLATSYEQYF. The DNA of the CDR3 is TGCAGCGTCGCATCTCTAGCGACCTCCTACGAGCAGTACTTC. The chain joins TRBV29-1 to TRBJ2-7; D may be TRBD2 (6 bases). This CDR3 spans 14 amino acids. Looked up from germline, CDR1 is SQVTM and CDR2 is ANQGSEA. Trimming removed 6 bases from V and 0 bases from J, with 15 bases in between.

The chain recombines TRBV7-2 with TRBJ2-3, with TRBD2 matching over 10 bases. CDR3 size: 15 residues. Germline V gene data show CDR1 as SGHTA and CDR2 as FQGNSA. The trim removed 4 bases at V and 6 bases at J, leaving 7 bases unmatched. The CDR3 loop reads CASSSLLAGVDTQYF. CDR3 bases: TGTGCCAGCAGCTCGCTTCTAGCGGGAGTGGATACGCAGTATTTT.

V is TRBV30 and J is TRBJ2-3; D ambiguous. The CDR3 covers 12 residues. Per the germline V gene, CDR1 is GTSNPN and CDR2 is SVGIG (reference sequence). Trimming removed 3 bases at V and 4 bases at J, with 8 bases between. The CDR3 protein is CAWSPPADTQYF. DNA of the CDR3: TGTGCCTGGAGCCCCCCCGCAGATACGCAGTATTTT.

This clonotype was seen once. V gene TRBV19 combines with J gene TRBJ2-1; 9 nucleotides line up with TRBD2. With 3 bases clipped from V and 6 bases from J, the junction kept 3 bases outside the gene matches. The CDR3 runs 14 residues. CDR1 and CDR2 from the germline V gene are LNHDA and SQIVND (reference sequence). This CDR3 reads CASSMAGGPNEQFF. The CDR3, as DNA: TGTGCCAGTAGTATGGCGGGAGGGCCCAATGAGCAGTTCTTC.

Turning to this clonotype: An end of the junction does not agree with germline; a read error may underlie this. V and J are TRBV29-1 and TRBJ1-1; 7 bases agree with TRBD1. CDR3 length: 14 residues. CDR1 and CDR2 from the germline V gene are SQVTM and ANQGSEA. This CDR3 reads CSVTEQGSNTAAFF. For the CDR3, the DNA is TGCAGCGTCACCGAACAGGGGTCGAACACTGCAGCTTTCTTT.

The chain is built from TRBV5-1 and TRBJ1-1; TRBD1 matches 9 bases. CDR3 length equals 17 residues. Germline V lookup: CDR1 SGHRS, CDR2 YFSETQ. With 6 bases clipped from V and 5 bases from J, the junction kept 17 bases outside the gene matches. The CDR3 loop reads CASNTGTGTTSGTEAFF. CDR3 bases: TGCGCCAGCAACACCGGGACAGGGACTACCTCAGGGACTGAAGCTTTCTTT.

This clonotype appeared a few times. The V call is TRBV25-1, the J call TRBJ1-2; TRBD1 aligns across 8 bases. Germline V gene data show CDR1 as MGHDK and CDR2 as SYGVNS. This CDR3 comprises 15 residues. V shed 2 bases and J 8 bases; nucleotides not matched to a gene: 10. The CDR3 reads CASSEPSGGGSGYTF. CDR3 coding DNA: TGTGCCAGCAGTGAACCATCAGGGGGCGGCAGCGGCTACACCTTC.

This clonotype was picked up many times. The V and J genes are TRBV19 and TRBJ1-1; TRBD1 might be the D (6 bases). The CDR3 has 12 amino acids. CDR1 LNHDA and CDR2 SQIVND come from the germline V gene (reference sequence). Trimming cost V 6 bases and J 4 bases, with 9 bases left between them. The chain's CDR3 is CASSRGSTEAFF. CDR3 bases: TGTGCCAGTAGCAGGGGAAGCACTGAAGCTTTCTTT. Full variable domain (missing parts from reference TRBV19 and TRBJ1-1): DGGITQSPKYLFRKEGQNVTLSCEQNLNHDAMYWYRQDPGQGLRLIYYSQIVNDFQKGDIAEGYSVSREKKESFPLTVTSAQKNPTAFYLCASSRGSTEAFFGQGTRLTVV.

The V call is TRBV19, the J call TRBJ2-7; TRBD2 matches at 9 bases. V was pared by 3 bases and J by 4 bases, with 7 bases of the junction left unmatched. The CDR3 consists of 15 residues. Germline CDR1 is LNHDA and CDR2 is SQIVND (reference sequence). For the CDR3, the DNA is TGTGCCAGTAGTATCAGCCTAGCGGGGTCGTACGAGCAGTACTTC. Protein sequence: CASSISLAGSYEQYF.

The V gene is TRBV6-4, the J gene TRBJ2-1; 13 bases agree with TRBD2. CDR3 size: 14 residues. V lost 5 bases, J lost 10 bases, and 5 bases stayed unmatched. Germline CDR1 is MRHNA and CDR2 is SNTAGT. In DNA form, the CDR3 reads TGTGCCAGCAGTCCCGGGACTAGCGGGGCCGAGCAGTTCTTC. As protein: CASSPGTSGAEQFF.

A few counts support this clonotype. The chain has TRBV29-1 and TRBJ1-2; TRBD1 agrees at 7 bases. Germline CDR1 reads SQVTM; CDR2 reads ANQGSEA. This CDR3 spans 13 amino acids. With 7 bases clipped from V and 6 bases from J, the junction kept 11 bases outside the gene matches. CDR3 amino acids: CSGSSTGYHGYTF. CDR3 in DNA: TGCAGCGGAAGCTCGACAGGGTATCATGGCTACACCTTC.

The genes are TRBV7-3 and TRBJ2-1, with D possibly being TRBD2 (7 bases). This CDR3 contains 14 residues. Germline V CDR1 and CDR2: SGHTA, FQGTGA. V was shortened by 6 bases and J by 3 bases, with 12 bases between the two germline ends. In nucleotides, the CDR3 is TGTGCCAGCAGTTGGAGGGGGGGCTACAATGAGCAGTTCTTC. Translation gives CASSWRGGYNEQFF.

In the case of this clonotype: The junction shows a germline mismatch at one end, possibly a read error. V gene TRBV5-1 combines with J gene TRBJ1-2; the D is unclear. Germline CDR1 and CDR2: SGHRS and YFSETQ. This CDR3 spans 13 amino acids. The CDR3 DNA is TGCGCCAGCAGCTTGGTTGAGAACTGTGGCTACACCTTC. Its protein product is CASSLVENCGYTF.

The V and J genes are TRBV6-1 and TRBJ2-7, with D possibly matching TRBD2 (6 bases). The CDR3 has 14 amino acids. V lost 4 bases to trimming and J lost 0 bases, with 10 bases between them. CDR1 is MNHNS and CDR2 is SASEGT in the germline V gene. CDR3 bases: TGTGCCAGCAGTGCTGGAGGGATCTCCTACGAGCAGTACTTC. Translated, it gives CASSAGGISYEQYF.

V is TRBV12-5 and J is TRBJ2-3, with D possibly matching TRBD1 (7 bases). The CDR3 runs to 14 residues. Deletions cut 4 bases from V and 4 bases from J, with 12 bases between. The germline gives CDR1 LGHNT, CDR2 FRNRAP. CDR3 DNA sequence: TGTGCTAGTGGTTCAGGGGGGTCGTCAGATACGCAGTATTTT. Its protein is CASGSGGSSDTQYF.